These 13 T cell receptor beta chains were sequenced from one sample in a study of blood T cell repertoires in COVID-19. Assay used: immunoSEQ multiplex PCR; TCRdb lists only in-frame clones, some missing. In the table there are about 150,000 clones, approximately 80% of which are singletons. Sequencing was done on a sample of peripheral blood. Receptors were obtained from a human donor with acute or convalescent COVID-19. The donor label of this sample is uncertain.

This clone was seen repeatedly, ten times or more. V gene TRBV11-3 combines with J gene TRBJ2-1; D remains ambiguous. The CDR3 is 14 amino acids. V lost 2 bases, J lost 0 bases, and 5 bases lay in between. Germline loops: CDR1 SGHNT, CDR2 YENEEA. CDR3 nucleotides: TGTGCCAGCAGCTTAAGCCTCTCCTACAATGAGCAGTTCTTC. Translated, it gives CASSLSLSYNEQFF.

This chain joins TRBV12-5 and TRBJ1-5; D is undetermined. V lost 0 bases and J lost 6, with 6 bases in between. CDR3 length: 13 amino acids. Germline loops: CDR1 LGHNT, CDR2 FRNRAP. The CDR3 protein is CASGLVPGQPQHF. CDR3 nucleotide sequence: TGTGCTAGTGGTTTGGTCCCCGGTCAGCCCCAGCATTTT. The full variable domain, in which reference TRBV12-5 and TRBJ1-5 provide the parts outside the CDR3, is DARVTQTPRHKVTEMGQEVTMRCQPILGHNTVFWYRQTMMQGLELLAYFRNRAPLDDSGMPKDRFSAEMPDATLATLKIQPSEPRDSAVYFCASGLVPGQPQHFGDGTRLSIL.

The chain joins TRBV5-1 to TRBJ1-6, with no clear D. Trimming shortened V by 4 bases and J by 6 bases, and 8 bases separated the two germline ends. This CDR3 contains 13 residues. Germline assignment: CDR1 SGHRS and CDR2 YFSETQ. The CDR3: CASSERLNSPLHF. CDR3 bases: TGCGCCAGCAGCGAAAGACTTAATTCACCCCTCCACTTT.

This chain links TRBV4-1 with TRBJ2-1; 9 nucleotides match TRBD2. V lost 0 bases to trimming and J lost 9 bases; unmatched junction nucleotides: 9. This CDR3 has 16 amino acids. Germline values: CDR1 MGHRA, CDR2 YSYEKL. This CDR3 reads CASSQENRGGAGEQFF. DNA for the CDR3: TGCGCCAGCAGCCAAGAAAACCGCGGGGGGGCAGGTGAGCAGTTCTTC.

This sequence joins TRBV6-5 and TRBJ1-2, with 7 bases fitting TRBD1. Trimming took 7 bases from V and 5 from J; bases not matched to a gene: 13. The CDR3 runs to 15 residues. Germline assignment: CDR1 MNHEY and CDR2 SVGAGI. The DNA of the CDR3 is TGTGCCAGCACTCACCCGTGGAAGGGGGCTTATGGCTACACCTTC. This encodes CASTHPWKGAYGYTF.

The V call is TRBV30, the J call TRBJ1-1; D not resolved. This CDR3 is built from 15 residues. The ends were cut back, 3 bases at V and 0 bases at J, with 14 bases in the middle. Germline CDR1 reads GTSNPN; CDR2 reads SVGIG (reference sequence). The CDR3 is CAWRSGATMNTEAFF. CDR3 nucleotides: TGTGCCTGGAGGTCGGGAGCCACGATGAACACTGAAGCTTTCTTT. The variable domain in full, with the rest retrieved from reference TRBV30 and TRBJ1-1, is SQTIHQWPATLVQPVGSPLSLECTVEGTSNPNLYWYRQAAGRGLQLLFYSVGIGQISSEVPQNLSASRPQDRQFILSSKKLLLSDSGFYLCAWRSGATMNTEAFFGQGTRLTVV.

The chain carries TRBV6-4 and TRBJ2-1, with 11 bases that match TRBD2. Germline lookup yields CDR1 MRHNA and CDR2 SNTAGT. The J segment lost 1 base and the V segment lost 0 bases, leaving 5 bases of the junction unmatched. There are 18 residues in the CDR3. The CDR3 reads CASSDSKTSGASYNEQFF. The CDR3, as DNA: TGTGCCAGCAGTGACTCGAAGACTAGCGGGGCTTCCTACAATGAGCAGTTCTTC.

This chain connects TRBV7-3 to TRBJ2-3; 14 positions match TRBD2. The CDR3 is made up of 16 amino acids. Germline CDR1 and CDR2: SGHTA and FQGTGA. After removal of 5 bases from V and 7 bases from J, the junction contained 8 bases not matched to a gene. The CDR3 reads CASSPGLAGGVHTQYF. CDR3 nucleotide sequence: TGTGCCAGCAGCCCCGGACTAGCGGGAGGAGTGCATACGCAGTATTTT.

The rearrangement joins TRBV15 to TRBJ1-5; no firm D call. V was pared by 3 bases and J by 5 bases, with 14 bases between. This CDR3 spans 15 amino acids. CDR1 and CDR2 (germline): LNHNV, YYDKDF (reference sequence). The chain's CDR3 is CATSRGLETYQPQHF. CDR3 in DNA: TGTGCCACCAGCAGGGGTCTCGAGACATATCAGCCCCAGCATTTT.

The chain combines TRBV9 with TRBJ1-4; the match to TRBD1 covers 9 bases. The J segment lost 0 bases and the V segment lost 4 bases, leaving 7 bases of the junction unmatched. Germline lookup yields CDR1 SGDLS and CDR2 YYNGEE. The CDR3 sequence is 17 residues long. CDR3 coding DNA: TGTGCCAGCAGCACCGGACAGGGGCCTGCAACTAATGAAAAACTGTTTTTT. It is translated as CASSTGQGPATNEKLFF.

The genes are TRBV7-6 and TRBJ2-7, with D perhaps matching TRBD1 (6 bases). V shed 1 base and J shed 2 bases, with 9 bases lying between them. Germline CDR1 reads SGHVS; CDR2 reads FNYEAQ. The CDR3 loop spans 14 amino acids. Here the CDR3 reads CASSLGRTAYEQYF. The CDR3 DNA is TGTGCCAGCAGCTTAGGAAGGACAGCCTACGAGCAGTACTTC. Complete variable domain (other parts from reference TRBV7-6 and TRBJ2-7): GAGVSQSPRYKVTKRGQDVALRCDPISGHVSLYWYRQALGQGPEFLTYFNYEAQQDKSGLPNDRFSAERPEGSISTLTIQRTEQRDSAMYRCASSLGRTAYEQYFGPGTRLTVT.

The chain uses TRBV25-1 and TRBJ2-1; D gene uncertain. The germline V gene encodes CDR1 MGHDK and CDR2 SYGVNS. V lost 6 bases and J lost 4, with 13 bases in between. CDR3 length equals 14 residues. As DNA, the CDR3 is TGTGCCAGCAGCCGATACCAGGAATACAATGAGCAGTTCTTC. Protein: CASSRYQEYNEQFF.

The V and J genes are TRBV2 and TRBJ1-5; D may be TRBD1 (5 bases). CDR1 and CDR2 (germline): SNHLY, FYNNEI. Trimming removed 5 bases at V and 3 bases at J, with 11 bases between. CDR3 length: 14 residues. In DNA, the CDR3 is TGTGCCAGCAGTCAGGTGGGGCCCAATCAGCCCCAGCATTTT. This codes for CASSQVGPNQPQHF.